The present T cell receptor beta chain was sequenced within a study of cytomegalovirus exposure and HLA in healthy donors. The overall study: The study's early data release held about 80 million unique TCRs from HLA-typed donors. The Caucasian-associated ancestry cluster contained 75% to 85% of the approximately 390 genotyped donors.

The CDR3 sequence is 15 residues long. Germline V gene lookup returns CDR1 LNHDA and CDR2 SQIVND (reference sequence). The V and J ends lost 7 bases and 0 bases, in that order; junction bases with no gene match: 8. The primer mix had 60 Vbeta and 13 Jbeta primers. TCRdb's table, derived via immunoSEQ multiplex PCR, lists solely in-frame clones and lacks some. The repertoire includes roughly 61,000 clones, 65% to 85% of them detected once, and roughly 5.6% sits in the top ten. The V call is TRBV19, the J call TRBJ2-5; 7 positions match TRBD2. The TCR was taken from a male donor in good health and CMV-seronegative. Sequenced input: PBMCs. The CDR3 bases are TGTGCCAGTACCCCGCGGGGGACGTACCAAGAGACCCAGTACTTC. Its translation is CASTPRGTYQETQYF. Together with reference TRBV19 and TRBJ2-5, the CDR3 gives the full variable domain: DGGITQSPKYLFRKEGQNVTLSCEQNLNHDAMYWYRQDPGQGLRLIYYSQIVNDFQKGDIAEGYSVSREKKESFPLTVTSAQKNPTAFYLCASTPRGTYQETQYFGPGTRLLVL.